This T cell receptor beta chain was retrieved from a study of control samples from healthy donors and cancer patients (dated by TCRdb to 2020 to 2021). In regard to this clone: The antigen it binds to is not known. Base qualities are not recorded, but no much larger clone differs from it by a single base.

The germline V gene sets CDR1 to SGHRS and CDR2 to YFSETQ. The CDR3 spans 14 residues, from the cysteine through the phenylalanine. The DNA shown is the 42-base CDR3, in frame from base 1. Trimming costs V 7 bases and J 1 base, and their ends lie 12 bases apart. The protocol used for the library was the immunoSEQ multiplex PCR assay. Not all clones reach the TCRdb copy of this immuneACCESS table, which keeps in-frame sequences only. Checked studies attribute under half of the gap to unresolved V genes and leave the rest unexplained. The sample contains roughly 100,000 clones, roughly 90% of them found a single time. Clones ranked in the top ten supply about 20% of the sample.

The chain joins TRBV5-1 to TRBJ2-1; the best D guess is TRBD2, with 6 bases matching. This clonotype was sampled from a man aged 60 to 75 with lung cancer. The sample consisted of PBMCs. The CDR3 in this case is CASSGTGSYNEQFF. The DNA sequence is as follows: TGCGCCAGCTCCGGGACTGGGTCCTACAATGAGCAGTTCTTC.